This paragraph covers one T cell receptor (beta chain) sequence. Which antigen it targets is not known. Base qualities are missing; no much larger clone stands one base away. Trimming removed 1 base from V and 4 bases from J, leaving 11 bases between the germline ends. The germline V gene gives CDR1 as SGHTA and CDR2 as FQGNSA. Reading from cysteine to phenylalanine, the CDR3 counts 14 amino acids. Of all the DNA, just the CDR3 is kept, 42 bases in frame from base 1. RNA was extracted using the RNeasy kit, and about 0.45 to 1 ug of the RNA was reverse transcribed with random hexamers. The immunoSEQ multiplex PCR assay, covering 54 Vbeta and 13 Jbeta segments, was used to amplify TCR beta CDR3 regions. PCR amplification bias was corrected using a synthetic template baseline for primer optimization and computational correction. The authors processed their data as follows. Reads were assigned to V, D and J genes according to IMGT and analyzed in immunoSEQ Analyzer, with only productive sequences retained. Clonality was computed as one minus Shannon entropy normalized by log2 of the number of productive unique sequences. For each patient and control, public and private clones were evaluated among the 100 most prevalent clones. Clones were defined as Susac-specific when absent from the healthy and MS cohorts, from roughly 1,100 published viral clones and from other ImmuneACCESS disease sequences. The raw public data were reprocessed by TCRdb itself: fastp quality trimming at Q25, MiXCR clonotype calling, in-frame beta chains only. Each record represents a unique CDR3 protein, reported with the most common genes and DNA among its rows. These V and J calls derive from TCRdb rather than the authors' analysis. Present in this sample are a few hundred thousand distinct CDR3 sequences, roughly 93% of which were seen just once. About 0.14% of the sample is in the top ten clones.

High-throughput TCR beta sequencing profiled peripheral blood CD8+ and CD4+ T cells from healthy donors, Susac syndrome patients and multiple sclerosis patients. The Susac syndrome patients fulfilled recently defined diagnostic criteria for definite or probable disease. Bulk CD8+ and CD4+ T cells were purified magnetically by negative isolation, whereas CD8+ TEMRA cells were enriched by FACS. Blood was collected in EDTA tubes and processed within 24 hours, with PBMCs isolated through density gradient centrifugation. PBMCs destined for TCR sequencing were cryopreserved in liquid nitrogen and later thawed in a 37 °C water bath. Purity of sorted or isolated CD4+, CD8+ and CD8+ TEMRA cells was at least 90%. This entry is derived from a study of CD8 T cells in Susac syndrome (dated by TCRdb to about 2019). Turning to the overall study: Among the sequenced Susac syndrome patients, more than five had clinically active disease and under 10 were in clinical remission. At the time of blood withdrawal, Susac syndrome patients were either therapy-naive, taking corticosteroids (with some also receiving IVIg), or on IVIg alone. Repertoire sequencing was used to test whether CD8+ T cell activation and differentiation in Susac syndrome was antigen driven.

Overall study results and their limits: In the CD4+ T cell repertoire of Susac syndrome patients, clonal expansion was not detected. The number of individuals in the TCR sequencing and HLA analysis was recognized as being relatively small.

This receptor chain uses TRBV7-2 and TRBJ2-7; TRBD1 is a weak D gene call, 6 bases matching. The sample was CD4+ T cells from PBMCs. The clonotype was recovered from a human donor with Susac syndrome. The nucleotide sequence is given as TGTGCCAGCAGCTTAGACAGGGTACGTTACGAGCAGTACTTC. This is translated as CASSLDRVRYEQYF. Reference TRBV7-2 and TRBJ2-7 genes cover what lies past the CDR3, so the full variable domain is GAGVSQSPSNKVTEKGKDVELRCDPISGHTALYWYRQSLGQGLEFLIYFQGNSAPDKSGLPSDRFSAERTGGSVSTLTIQRTQQEDSAVYLCASSLDRVRYEQYFGPGTRLTVT.